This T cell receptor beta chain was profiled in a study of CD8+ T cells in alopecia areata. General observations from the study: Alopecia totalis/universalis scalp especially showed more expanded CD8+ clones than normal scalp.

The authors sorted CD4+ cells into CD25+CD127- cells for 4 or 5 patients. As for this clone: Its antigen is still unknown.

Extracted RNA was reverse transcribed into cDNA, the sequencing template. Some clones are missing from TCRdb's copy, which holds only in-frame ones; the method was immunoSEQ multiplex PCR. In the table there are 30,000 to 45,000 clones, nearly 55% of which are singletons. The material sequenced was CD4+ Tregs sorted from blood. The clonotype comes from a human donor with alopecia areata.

CDR3 region: CASSLAPSRANEQFF. The DNA of the CDR3 is TGTGCCAGCAGCTTGGCCCCGAGCAGGGCCAATGAGCAGTTCTTC. The chain joins TRBV5-5 to TRBJ2-1, with TRBD1 as a possible D gene (5 bases). Germline V lookup: CDR1 SGHKS, CDR2 YYEKEE (reference sequence). The CDR3 has 15 residues. V lost 0 bases and J lost 6, with 13 bases in between.